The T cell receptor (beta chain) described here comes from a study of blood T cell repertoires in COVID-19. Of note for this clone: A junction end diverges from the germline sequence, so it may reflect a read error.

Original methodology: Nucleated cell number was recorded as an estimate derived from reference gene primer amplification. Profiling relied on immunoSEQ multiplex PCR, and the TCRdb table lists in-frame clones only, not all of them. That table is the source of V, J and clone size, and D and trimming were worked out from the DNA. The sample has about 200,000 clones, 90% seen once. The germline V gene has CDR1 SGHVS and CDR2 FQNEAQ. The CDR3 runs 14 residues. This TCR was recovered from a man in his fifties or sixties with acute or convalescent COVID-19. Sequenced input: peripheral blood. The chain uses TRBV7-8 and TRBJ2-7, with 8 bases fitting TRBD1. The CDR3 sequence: CASSSGTGPYEQYF. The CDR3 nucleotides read TGTGCCAGCAGCTCCGGGACAGGCCCCTATGAGCAGTACTTC.